These 29 T cell receptor beta chains were sequenced from one sample in a study of beta chain features in type 1 diabetes. Sequenced material consisted of expressed TCRB transcripts (all of the isolated RNA was reverse transcribed). Generated by immunoSEQ multiplex PCR, the TCRdb table keeps only in-frame clones and is missing some. The sample consists of 900,000 or so clones, roughly a sixth of them appearing once. Sample: naive CD4+ T cells from blood. The receptor source for this set is a woman between 18 and 30 years old in good health.

V is TRBV7-2 and J is TRBJ2-5; D gene unclear. V was clipped by 5 bases and J by 1 base, with 8 bases between them. Per the germline V gene, CDR1 is SGHTA and CDR2 is FQGNSA. The CDR3 covers 13 residues. The CDR3 nucleotides read TGTGCCAGCAGCCCTAGAGCCCAAGAGACCCAGTACTTC. Translating it yields CASSPRAQETQYF.

This clone was seen a few times. This sequence joins TRBV7-2 and TRBJ1-4; D is ambiguous. V lost 5 bases, J lost 8 bases, and 12 bases lay in between. Germline V CDR1 and CDR2: SGHTA, FQGNSA. The CDR3 contains 13 residues. The CDR3 nucleotides are TGTGCCAGCAGCAGGTCCTACAGAGAAAAACTGTTTTTT. It yields the protein CASSRSYREKLFF.

The chain joins TRBV28 to TRBJ2-7, with D hard to call. Germline V gives CDR1 MDHEN, CDR2 SYDVKM. The CDR3 runs to 11 residues. Trimming removed 4 bases at V and 12 bases at J, with 13 bases between. The CDR3 DNA reads TGTGCCAGCAGTTCCGGGTCCCCGCGGTACTTC. This codes for CASSSGSPRYF.

The chain couples TRBV21-1 to TRBJ1-5. TRBV21-1 represents a pseudogene. The CDR3 contains 15 residues. This CDR3 is CASSKRSGRDQPQHF. In DNA form, the CDR3 reads TGTGCCAGCAGCAAGAGGTCAGGGAGGGATCAGCCCCAGCATTTT.

As regards this clone: The sample holds other DNA sequences that translate to the same CDR3. V usage is TRBV6-6 and J usage is TRBJ2-1; D may be TRBD2 (5 bases). The CDR3 has 11 residues. Trimming cost V 2 bases and J 10 bases, with 6 bases left between them. Germline V gives CDR1 MNHNY, CDR2 SVGAGI (reference sequence). The chain's CDR3 is CASSYEGEQFF. In DNA, the CDR3 is TGTGCCAGCAGTTACGAGGGAGAGCAGTTCTTC.

V usage is TRBV28 and J usage is TRBJ2-4, with unresolved D. The V gene lost 3 bases and the J gene lost 1 base, with 7 bases spanning the gap. This CDR3 contains 14 residues. Germline CDR1 reads MDHEN; CDR2 reads SYDVKM. The CDR3 DNA sequence: TGTGCCAGCAGTTTTGATCTGGCCAAAAACATTCAGTACTTC. Translation: CASSFDLAKNIQYF.

This chain links TRBV7-2 with TRBJ2-3; TRBD1 or TRBD2 may be the D gene (7 bases each). Germline values: CDR1 SGHTA, CDR2 FQGNSA. Trimming removed 5 bases from V and 2 bases from J, with 17 bases in between. There are 16 residues in the CDR3. CDR3 protein: CASSPRGAGATDTQYF. The CDR3 region has the DNA TGTGCCAGCAGCCCCAGGGGGGCGGGGGCCACAGATACGCAGTATTTT.

This clone was counted only a few times. Different DNA sequences within this sample yield the same CDR3. J is TRBJ2-7 and V is TRBV6-5; 7 bases are a match to TRBD1. V lost 0 bases to trimming and J lost 4 bases; unmatched junction nucleotides: 3. The length of the CDR3 is 14 residues. Per germline, CDR1 MNHEY and CDR2 SVGAGI. The CDR3 DNA follows: TGTGCCAGCAGTTACTCGAGGGGGCTGTACGAGCAGTACTTC. It encodes CASSYSRGLYEQYF.

The chain links TRBV5-6 to TRBJ2-1; no definite D call. Germline V gene data show CDR1 as SGHDT and CDR2 as YYEEEE. V lost 2 bases and J lost 2, with 5 bases in between. The CDR3 extends over 13 amino acids. CDR3 in DNA: TGTGCCAGCAGCTTCGTGACCTACAATGAGCAGTTCTTC. It codes for CASSFVTYNEQFF.

J is TRBJ2-7 and V is TRBV25-1, with a possible D match to TRBD1 (5 bases). Looked up from germline, CDR1 is MGHDK and CDR2 is SYGVNS. V gave up 2 bases and J gave up 0 bases, with 5 bases separating them. The CDR3 totals 13 residues. The CDR3 spells CASSETGSYEQYF. In DNA, the CDR3 is TGTGCCAGCAGTGAAACAGGCTCCTACGAGCAGTACTTC.

The sample holds a few counts of this clone. The J gene is TRBJ2-7, the V gene TRBV28, with D hard to call. Per germline, CDR1 MDHEN and CDR2 SYDVKM. Deletions cut 5 bases from V and 0 bases from J, with 14 bases between. The CDR3 consists of 15 residues. The CDR3 loop is CASSDMNINSYEQYF. The DNA for the CDR3 is TGTGCCAGCAGTGATATGAATATTAACTCCTACGAGCAGTACTTC.

J is TRBJ1-2 and V is TRBV2; no reliable D call. Trimming cost V 3 bases and J 5 bases, with 7 bases left between them. The germline gives CDR1 SNHLY, CDR2 FYNNEI. CDR3 length: 12 residues. The CDR3 loop reads CASSDDLYGYTF. Written as DNA, the CDR3 is TGTGCCAGCAGTGACGATCTTTATGGCTACACCTTC.

The rearrangement uses TRBV19 and TRBJ1-5, with 8 bases that match TRBD1. The V and J ends lost 5 bases and 5 bases, in that order; junction bases with no gene match: 5. Germline-derived CDR1 and CDR2 are LNHDA and SQIVND (reference sequence). The CDR3 has 14 amino acids. CDR3 region: CASSYGQGYQPQHF. The DNA for the CDR3 is TGTGCCAGTAGTTATGGACAGGGATATCAGCCCCAGCATTTT.

This clone was seen more than once but under ten times. The V gene is TRBV18, the J gene TRBJ2-2; possible D gene TRBD1, 5 bases. The V gene's germline CDR1 is KGHSH and CDR2 LQKENI. V lost 2 bases and J lost 2, with 15 bases in between. The CDR3 sequence is 17 residues long. DNA for the CDR3: TGTGCCAGCTCACCAATTCCGGGTCAGGGAAACACCGGGGAGCTGTTTTTT. This codes for CASSPIPGQGNTGELFF.

This clone was seen a few times. This chain uses TRBV10-2 with TRBJ2-3; D perhaps matches TRBD2 (5 bases). The CDR3 length is 15 residues. Germline loops: CDR1 WSHSY, CDR2 SAAADI. The V end was cut by 4 bases, the J end by 1 base, with 12 bases between. The CDR3 DNA follows: TGCGCCAGCAGTGTCCCAGCGGTTGGCACAGATACGCAGTATTTT. Translating it yields CASSVPAVGTDTQYF.

The chain employs TRBV7-9 and TRBJ1-1; TRBD1 matches 8 bases. With 5 bases clipped from V and 0 bases from J, the junction kept 5 bases outside the gene matches. Germline loops: CDR1 SEHNR, CDR2 FQNEAQ (reference sequence). The CDR3 runs 15 residues. CDR3 coding DNA: TGTGCCAGCAGCAAAGACAGGGGAATGAACACTGAAGCTTTCTTT. This sequence encodes CASSKDRGMNTEAFF.

The chain is built from TRBV27 and TRBJ2-7, with D unresolved. This CDR3 contains 17 residues. V dropped 3 bases and J dropped 0 bases, with 18 bases sitting between them. Germline V gives CDR1 MNHEY, CDR2 SMNVEV (reference sequence). CDR3 in amino acids: CASSFRHRPPSSYEQYF. Here the CDR3 DNA reads TGTGCCAGCAGTTTTAGACACCGCCCCCCAAGCTCCTACGAGCAGTACTTC.

V and J are TRBV2 and TRBJ2-7; D tentatively reads TRBD1 or TRBD2 (5 bases each). This CDR3 is built from 14 residues. Trimming removed 2 bases from V and 4 bases from J, with 12 bases in between. Per the germline V gene, CDR1 is SNHLY and CDR2 is FYNNEI. This chain's CDR3 is CASSEWGMGYEQYF. The CDR3 region has the DNA TGTGCCAGCAGTGAATGGGGGATGGGTTACGAGCAGTACTTC.

The rearrangement links TRBV5-1 to TRBJ1-4; TRBD1 matches at 9 bases. Germline values: CDR1 SGHRS, CDR2 YFSETQ. The CDR3 has 14 amino acids. The junction had 6 bases not matched to a gene; V was cut back by 4 bases and J by 8 bases. This chain's CDR3 is CASSPGQGWEKLFF. CDR3 nucleotides: TGCGCCAGCAGCCCGGGACAGGGATGGGAAAAACTGTTTTTT.

This clone has just a few counts. The chain links TRBV28 to TRBJ2-5; TRBD1 matches 7 bases. The CDR3 has 13 amino acids. The ends lost 5 bases at V and 1 base at J; junction bases unmatched: 1. The V gene's germline CDR1 is MDHEN and CDR2 SYDVKM. The CDR3 here is CASSRDSQETQYF. The CDR3 DNA reads as TGTGCCAGCAGTCGGGACAGCCAAGAGACCCAGTACTTC.

The rearrangement uses TRBV2 and TRBJ2-3; 7 bases match TRBD1. Germline V gene lookup returns CDR1 SNHLY and CDR2 FYNNEI. The CDR3 covers 15 residues. With 6 bases clipped from V and 2 bases from J, the junction kept 8 bases outside the gene matches. The CDR3 nucleotides read TGTGCCAGCAGGCAGAGGGGGCAAGACACAGATACGCAGTATTTT. It codes for CASRQRGQDTDTQYF.

This clone was recorded a few times. This sample also contains other DNA sequences that code for the same CDR3. The rearrangement uses TRBV20-1 and TRBJ1-2, with D unclear. Germline values: CDR1 DFQATT, CDR2 SNEGSKA (reference sequence). This CDR3 comprises 10 residues. V was pared by 4 bases and J by 5 bases, with 5 bases between. CDR3 sequence reads: CSATLYGYTF. The CDR3 nucleotides are TGCAGTGCTACACTTTATGGCTACACCTTC.

The chain recombines TRBV11-2 with TRBJ2-2, with D maybe TRBD2 (5 bases). Germline CDR1 reads SGHAT; CDR2 reads FQNNGV. The V and J ends lost 6 bases and 5 bases respectively, with 16 bases between them. This CDR3 has 15 residues. The CDR3 region has the DNA TGTGCCAGCAGGCGCCCGGGATTGTTAACCGGGGAGCTGTTTTTT. Residues: CASRRPGLLTGELFF.

V gene TRBV15 combines with J gene TRBJ2-3, with 10 bases aligning to TRBD2. CDR1 and CDR2 (germline): LNHNV, YYDKDF (reference sequence). The CDR3 covers 14 residues. With V trimmed by 8 bases and J by 7 bases, 9 bases remained unmatched. The CDR3 loop is CATRLAGATNTQYF. The CDR3 DNA sequence: TGTGCCACCCGCCTAGCGGGAGCGACGAATACGCAGTATTTT.

The rearrangement uses TRBV13 and TRBJ2-3; maybe TRBD2 (5 bases). Germline V gene data show CDR1 as PRHDT and CDR2 as FYEKMQ (reference sequence). V was cut by 6 bases and J by 1 base, with 11 bases left in between. The CDR3 is 14 amino acids. CDR3 residues: CASRREWGTDTQYF. As DNA, the CDR3 is TGTGCCAGCAGAAGGGAGTGGGGCACAGATACGCAGTATTTT.

This clone has just a few counts. The V gene is TRBV5-1, the J gene TRBJ1-2; no clear D gene. The V gene lost 4 bases and the J gene lost 4 bases, with 17 bases spanning the gap. This CDR3 has 15 residues. Germline V gene sequence: CDR1 SGHRS, CDR2 YFSETQ. The CDR3 spells CASSPDGVGAYGYTF. The CDR3 bases are TGCGCCAGCAGCCCCGACGGTGTAGGCGCCTATGGCTACACCTTC.

This clone has a handful of counts. This chain's CDR3 is CASSIIGDGLAFF. The CDR3 DNA is TGTGCCAGTAGTATTATAGGGGACGGTTTGGCTTTCTTT. The chain is built from TRBV19 and TRBJ1-1, with a weak D call TRBD1 (5 bases). The CDR3 is 13 amino acids. Germline-derived CDR1 and CDR2 are LNHDA and SQIVND (reference sequence). The ends were cut back, 3 bases at V and 11 bases at J, with 16 bases in the middle.

This clone was seen more than once but under ten times. The chain employs TRBV28 and TRBJ2-3; tentative D call: TRBD1 (6 bases). The CDR3 contains 14 residues. V gave up 9 bases and J gave up 4 bases, with 17 bases separating them. CDR1 MDHEN and CDR2 SYDVKM come from the germline V gene. The CDR3 bases are TGTGCCAGTGAGACAGGCTTGGGCCCAGATACGCAGTATTTT. Translation: CASETGLGPDTQYF. Complete variable domain (other parts from reference TRBV28 and TRBJ2-3): DVKVTQSSRYLVKRTGEKVFLECVQDMDHENMFWYRQDPGLGLRLIYFSYDVKMKEKGDIPEGYSVSREKKERFSLILESASTNQTSMYLCASETGLGPDTQYFGPGTRLTVL.

The chain recombines TRBV6-1 with TRBJ1-1; a possible D gene is TRBD1 (5 bases). The CDR3 has 14 amino acids. The germline V gene encodes CDR1 MNHNS and CDR2 SASEGT. Deletions cut 6 bases from V and 4 bases from J, with 15 bases between. CDR3 coding DNA: TGTGCCAGCAGGGATTCCGAGGGGACCACTGAAGCTTTCTTT. Its protein is CASRDSEGTTEAFF.